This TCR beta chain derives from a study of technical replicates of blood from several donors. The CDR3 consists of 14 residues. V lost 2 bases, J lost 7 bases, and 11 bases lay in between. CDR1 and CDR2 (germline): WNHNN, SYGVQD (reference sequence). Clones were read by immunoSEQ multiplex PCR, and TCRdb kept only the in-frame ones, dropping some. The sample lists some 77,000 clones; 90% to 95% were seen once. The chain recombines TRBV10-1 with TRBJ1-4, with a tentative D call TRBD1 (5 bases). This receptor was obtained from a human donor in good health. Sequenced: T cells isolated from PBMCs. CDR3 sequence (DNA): TGCGCCAGCAGTGAGGGACAACGCGGTGAAAAACTGTTTTTT. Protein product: CASSEGQRGEKLFF.